The 15 T cell receptor beta chains listed next were all sequenced from one sample in a study of regulatory T cells in long-lasting Graves disease. Time point denoted: newly diagnosed GD, antithyroid drugs for less than 3 months. PBMC RNA served as the TCR library source. Building of the TCR beta libraries involved iRepertoire HTBI primers and Arm-PCR of CDR3 regions. Each CDR3 protein is one row after TCRdb ran MiXCR on the multiplex PCR reads. The table has about 470,000 distinct CDR3 sequences, just under 15% seen once. Separately, the same data were catalogued under a study of T cells in Graves' hyperthyroidism and ophthalmopathy.

The sample in question was peripheral blood mononuclear cells (PBMCs), obtained at new diagnosis, from a patient treated with antithyroid drugs. The receptors stem from a woman aged 25 to 39 with Graves disease.

This clonotype was found many times. The V call is TRBV5-1, the J call TRBJ2-2, with 10 nucleotides matching TRBD2. The CDR3 contains 15 residues. After removal of 2 bases from V and 6 bases from J, the junction contained 4 bases not matched to a gene. Germline CDR1 and CDR2: SGHRS and YFSETQ. The CDR3 bases are TGCGCCAGCAGCTTAACTAGCGGGACGGCCGGGGAGCTGTTTTTT. It codes for CASSLTSGTAGELFF. Variable domain in full (rest from reference TRBV5-1 and TRBJ2-2): KAGVTQTPRYLIKTRGQQVTLSCSPISGHRSVSWYQQTPGQGLQFLFEYFSETQRNKGNFPGRFSGRQFSNSRSEMNVSTLELGDSALYLCASSLTSGTAGELFFGEGSRLTVL.

The V call is TRBV6-1, the J call TRBJ2-1; D could derive from TRBD1 or TRBD2 (5 bases each). This CDR3 comprises 13 residues. The V gene lost 8 bases and the J gene lost 7 bases, with 15 bases spanning the gap. Germline V gives CDR1 MNHNS, CDR2 SASEGT. Here the CDR3 reads CASGATRENEQFF. The CDR3 DNA is TGTGCCAGCGGGGCGACCAGGGAGAATGAGCAGTTCTTC.

This clonotype showed up just a few times. The V and J genes are TRBV19 and TRBJ1-1; D might be TRBD1 (6 bases). The length of the CDR3 is 13 residues. V dropped 2 bases and J dropped 6 bases, with 10 bases sitting between them. Germline V CDR1 and CDR2: LNHDA, SQIVND (reference sequence). In nucleotides, the CDR3 is TGTGCCAGTAGTATACTTGGGGGCGCTGAAGCTTTCTTT. Protein product: CASSILGGAEAFF.

This clonotype has at least ten counts. The V and J genes are TRBV7-9 and TRBJ2-3, with 7 bases fitting TRBD2. Germline assignment: CDR1 SEHNR and CDR2 FQNEAQ (reference sequence). With V trimmed by 8 bases and J by 4 bases, 21 bases remained unmatched. The CDR3 contains 18 residues. The CDR3 sequence is CASEGRNRGRAGADTQYF. CDR3 coding DNA: TGTGCCAGCGAGGGGAGAAATCGAGGGAGGGCCGGAGCAGATACGCAGTATTTT.

This clonotype turned up a few times. V is TRBV19 and J is TRBJ1-2; 8 bases line up with TRBD1. Germline CDR1 reads LNHDA; CDR2 reads SQIVND (reference sequence). The CDR3 sequence is 17 residues long. The trim removed 0 bases at V and 0 bases at J, leaving 6 bases unmatched. The chain's CDR3 is CASSIDLMTGANYGYTF. CDR3 nucleotides: TGTGCCAGTAGTATAGATCTTATGACAGGGGCTAACTATGGCTACACCTTC.

This clonotype was seen at least ten times. This chain connects TRBV12-3 or TRBV12-4 to TRBJ2-1, with D perhaps being TRBD1 or TRBD2 (5 bases each). The CDR3 loop spans 15 amino acids. The germline V and J ends were trimmed by 7 bases and 0 bases, with 13 bases remaining between them. The chain's CDR3 is CASILDTSSYNEQFF. CDR3 nucleotides: TGTGCCAGCATCCTGGACACTAGCTCCTACAATGAGCAGTTCTTC.

The gene calls are TRBV24-1 and TRBJ2-3; 11 bases fit TRBD2. V shed 4 bases and J 7 bases; nucleotides not matched to a gene: 9. This CDR3 has 16 amino acids. The V gene's germline CDR1 is KGHDR and CDR2 SFDVKD. In DNA form, the CDR3 reads TGTGCCACCAGTGACACGGGACTAGCGGAAACATATACGCAGTATTTT. This translates into CATSDTGLAETYTQYF.

This clonotype has at least ten counts. V gene TRBV13 combines with J gene TRBJ2-3, with 10 bases matching TRBD2. In germline, CDR1 is PRHDT, CDR2 FYEKMQ (reference sequence). This CDR3 has 15 residues. J lost 3 bases, V lost 3 bases, and 3 bases had no gene match. In nucleotides, the CDR3 is TGTGCCAGCAGCTTCTCTAGCGGGGGAACAGATACGCAGTATTTT. This gives the protein CASSFSSGGTDTQYF.

Comments on this clonotype: The junction differs from germline at one of its ends, possibly a read error. Here the CDR3 reads CASSPNSRDEQFF. The CDR3 DNA follows: TGCGCCAGCAGCCCTAATTCTAGGGATGAGCAGTTCTTC. V and J are TRBV7-3 and TRBJ2-1; D remains unclear. CDR3 length: 13 residues. CDR1 and CDR2 from the germline V gene are SGHTA and FQGTGA.

This clonotype was found many times. The chain links TRBV6-1 to TRBJ2-1; D is undetermined. V was shortened by 11 bases and J by 2 bases, with 19 bases between the two germline ends. Germline loops: CDR1 MNHNS, CDR2 SASEGT. The CDR3 has 15 amino acids. For the CDR3, the DNA is TGTGCCGCCTTCAGCGCGCTTTCACCCTACAATGAGCAGTTCTTC. Amino acids: CAAFSALSPYNEQFF.

This clonotype came up many times. V gene TRBV28 combines with J gene TRBJ1-2; no clear D gene. This CDR3 has 12 amino acids. With 2 bases removed from V and 8 bases from J, the gap between germline ends came to 9 bases. Germline V gene data show CDR1 as MDHEN and CDR2 as SYDVKM. CDR3: CASSLAGVGYTF. CDR3 DNA sequence: TGTGCCAGCAGTTTAGCCGGCGTAGGCTACACCTTC.

In its sample, this clonotype was seen many times. This chain links TRBV5-1 with TRBJ2-4; a weak D match, TRBD2 (6 bases). The CDR3 is made up of 14 amino acids. With 4 bases removed from V and 0 bases from J, the gap between germline ends came to 8 bases. Germline V gives CDR1 SGHRS, CDR2 YFSETQ. CDR3 sequence: CASSAGLAKNIQYF. Written as DNA, the CDR3 is TGCGCCAGCAGCGCGGGACTAGCCAAAAACATTCAGTACTTC.

This rearrangement joins TRBV27 to TRBJ1-1; D unresolved. V dropped 3 bases and J dropped 0 bases, with 8 bases sitting between them. The germline gives CDR1 MNHEY, CDR2 SMNVEV (reference sequence). The CDR3 sequence is 14 residues long. CDR3 coding DNA: TGTGCCAGCAGTTTGTACCGGATGAACACTGAAGCTTTCTTT. It specifies CASSLYRMNTEAFF.

About this clonotype: A much larger clone differs from this one at a single base, so this may be a read error. The rearrangement links TRBV12-3 or TRBV12-4 to TRBJ1-1; no reliable D call. V was shortened by 2 bases and J by 10 bases, with 17 bases between the two germline ends. The CDR3 length is 14 residues. Here the CDR3 reads CASSLSQARNGAFF. DNA of the CDR3: TGTGCCAGCAGTTTAAGCCAGGCGAGAAATGGAGCTTTCTTT.

This clonotype was detected only a few times. A much larger clone lies one base from this, so it may be a read error. The CDR3 does not end in the conserved phenylalanine or tryptophan, so this is likely a read error. The chain is built from TRBV20-1 and TRBJ1-5, with 10 bases lining up with TRBD1. CDR3 size: 13 residues. Germline CDR1 reads DFQATT; CDR2 reads SNEGSKA (reference sequence). The V and J ends lost 6 bases and 6 bases, in that order; junction bases with no gene match: 5. The CDR3 DNA reads TGCAGTGCAACCGGGACAGGGGCTCAGCCCCAGCATTCT. It translates to CSATGTGAQPQHS.